A selection of T cell receptor beta chains follows, all from one sample in a study of T cells after yellow fever vaccination. TCRdb fed the 5' RACE reads into MiXCR, producing one record per CDR3 protein. The table shows 250,000 to 300,000 distinct CDR3 sequences, with 5.2% occurring only once. The sequences come from CD4+ T cells sorted from PBMCs, collected on the day of the yellow fever booster vaccination. The receptor source for this set is a man between 18 and 29 years old who received the YFV17D yellow fever vaccine. The CDR3 runs from the conserved cysteine through the conserved F or W. The order of the fields is J gene, D gene, clone size, V gene, CDR3 protein, CDR3 DNA. A D gene is named only where the DNA matches it firmly. Not all rows give a size; the values are once, few, many and, for expanded clones, a class.

>TRBJ1-1|.|.|TRBV7-8
CASSLANGGSNTEAFF
TGTGCCAGCAGCTTAGCGAACGGAGGTTCGAACACTGAAGCTTTCTTT
>TRBJ1-5|.|few|TRBV20-1
CSAGRGNQPQHF
TGCAGTGCGGGACGGGGCAATCAGCCCCAGCATTTT
>TRBJ2-7|.|.|TRBV5-1
CASSLTGVAREQYF
TGCGCCAGCAGCTTGACCGGGGTGGCAAGAGAGCAGTACTTC
>TRBJ1-1|.|.|TRBV4-2
CASSQGPRCPRSEAFF
TGTGCCAGCAGCCAGGGGCCTAGGTGTCCCCGGTCTGAAGCTTTCTTT
>TRBJ1-2|.|few|TRBV15
CATSPRAGARYGYTF
TGTGCCACCAGCCCCCGTGCAGGGGCGCGGTATGGCTACACCTTC
>TRBJ2-3|.|.|TRBV7-3
CASSSFPADTQYF
TGTGCCAGCAGCTCGTTCCCCGCAGATACGCAGTATTTT
>TRBJ2-3|TRBD2|many|TRBV20-1
CSAPPSGGATDTQYF
TGCAGTGCTCCACCTAGCGGGGGGGCAACAGATACGCAGTATTTT
>TRBJ2-2|.|few|TRBV7-6
CASSLRGHVNTGELFF
TGTGCCAGCAGCTTACGCGGACACGTGAACACCGGGGAGCTGTTTTTT
>TRBJ1-1|TRBD1|many|TRBV11-2
CASSLVMGQPNTEAFF
TGTGCCAGCAGCTTAGTAATGGGACAGCCGAACACTGAAGCTTTCTTT
>TRBJ2-1|.|.|TRBV4-3
CASSQRPYNEQFF
TGCGCCAGCAGCCAAAGACCGTACAATGAGCAGTTCTTC
>TRBJ2-5|TRBD1|many|TRBV12-3/TRBV12-4
CASSQGGGETQYF
TGTGCCAGCAGTCAAGGGGGCGGGGAGACCCAGTACTTC
>TRBJ2-4|TRBD2|many|TRBV20-1
CSARVIAGGPTKNIQYF
TGCAGTGCTAGAGTAATAGCGGGGGGGCCTACCAAAAACATTCAGTACTTC
>TRBJ1-2|.|.|TRBV2
CASRANRNNYGYTF
TGTGCCAGCAGGGCTAACCGAAACAACTATGGCTACACCTTC
>TRBJ2-7|.|many|TRBV4-3
CASSQEARASEQYF
TGCGCCAGCAGCCAAGAGGCCAGGGCAAGCGAGCAGTACTTC
>TRBJ1-6|TRBD1|.|TRBV28
CASSLWDRGMDNSPLHF
TGTGCCAGCAGTTTATGGGACAGGGGGATGGATAATTCACCCCTCCACTTT
>TRBJ2-1|TRBD1|few|TRBV3-1
CASSHRQGSSNEQFF
TGTGCCAGCAGCCACCGACAGGGCTCCAGCAATGAGCAGTTCTTC
>TRBJ2-3|TRBD1|.|TRBV4-3
CASRPGQGADTQYF
TGCGCCAGCAGGCCGGGACAGGGGGCAGATACGCAGTATTTT
>TRBJ2-3|.|many|TRBV7-2
CASSLAKSTDTQYF
TGTGCCAGCAGCTTAGCTAAAAGCACAGATACGCAGTATTTT
>TRBJ2-5|.|.|TRBV5-6
CASSLRPVGETQYF
TGTGCCAGCAGCCTTCGCCCCGTCGGGGAGACCCAGTACTTC
>TRBJ2-5|.|many|TRBV5-1
CASSLEGFETQYF
TGCGCCAGCAGCTTGGAAGGCTTCGAGACCCAGTACTTC
>TRBJ1-5|.|few|TRBV19
CASSISGTRQPQHF
TGTGCCAGTAGTATTTCAGGGACACGGCAGCCCCAGCATTTT
>TRBJ1-1|.|many|TRBV9
CASTVGVGTEAFF
TGTGCCAGCACCGTGGGGGTGGGCACTGAAGCTTTCTTT
>TRBJ1-5|.|few|TRBV30
CAWTPGWGNQPQHF
TGTGCCTGGACCCCGGGCTGGGGCAATCAGCCCCAGCATTTT
>TRBJ2-5|.|few|TRBV7-6
CASSSRTRGETQYF
TGTGCCAGCAGCTCCCGGACCCGGGGGGAGACCCAGTACTTC
>TRBJ2-1|.|.|TRBV20-1
CSARDRHSPQSSYNEQFF
TGCAGTGCTAGAGATCGACATTCGCCTCAGAGCTCCTACAATGAGCAGTTCTTC
>TRBJ2-3|TRBD1|.|TRBV6-5
CASSYTQGAQGTDTQYF
TGTGCCAGCAGTTACACTCAGGGGGCGCAAGGCACAGATACGCAGTATTTT
>TRBJ2-5|.|.|TRBV6-5
CASSYRAGETQYF
TGTGCCAGCAGTTACAGGGCAGGAGAGACCCAGTACTTC
>TRBJ1-5|TRBD1|few|TRBV28
CASSSGQADQPQHF
TGTGCCAGCAGTTCCGGACAGGCCGATCAGCCCCAGCATTTT
>TRBJ2-1|.|.|TRBV6-5
CASSYRGTTGNEQFF
TGTGCCAGCAGTTACCGGGGGACCACGGGGAATGAGCAGTTCTTC
>TRBJ2-5|.|few|TRBV5-4
CASGGAGETQYF
TGTGCCAGCGGGGGGGCCGGGGAGACCCAGTACTTC
>TRBJ1-5|.|.|TRBV2
CASIAGDYQPQHF
TGTGCCAGCATAGCAGGGGATTACCAGCCCCAGCATTTT
>TRBJ2-6|.|many|TRBV6-4
CASSSSGANVLTF
TGTGCCAGCAGTAGTTCAGGGGCCAACGTCCTGACTTTC
>TRBJ1-2|.|.|TRBV7-2
CASSLRKAGYGYTF
TGTGCCAGCAGCCTACGAAAGGCCGGCTATGGCTACACCTTC
>TRBJ2-3|.|few|TRBV6-2/TRBV6-3
CASSGLPDTQYF
TGTGCCAGCAGTGGTCTACCAGATACGCAGTATTTT
>TRBJ2-6|.|.|TRBV9
CASSAPGANVLTF
TGTGCCAGCAGCGCCCCTGGGGCCAACGTCCTGACTTTC
>TRBJ1-6|.|.|TRBV7-2
CASSPGGGIYNSPLHF
TGTGCCAGCAGCCCCGGTGGGGGAATCTATAATTCACCCCTCCACTTT
>TRBJ2-1|.|.|TRBV7-8
CASSLASRRVSYNEQFF
TGTGCCAGCAGCTTAGCATCCCGCAGGGTCTCCTACAATGAGCAGTTCTTC
>TRBJ2-3|.|.|TRBV4-3
CASSQDSPNTQYF
TGCGCCAGCAGCCAAGATAGTCCGAATACGCAGTATTTT
>TRBJ2-1|.|.|TRBV27
CASSRTGFDEQFF
TGTGCCAGCAGTCGTACGGGGTTTGATGAGCAGTTCTTC
>TRBJ1-4|TRBD1|.|TRBV6-5
CASSYEGTGPNLFF
TGTGCCAGCAGTTACGAAGGGACAGGGCCAAACCTGTTTTTT
>TRBJ2-1|.|many|TRBV9
CASSLRTMDYNEQFF
TGTGCCAGCAGCTTAAGGACGATGGATTACAATGAGCAGTTCTTC
>TRBJ2-1|.|.|TRBV4-3
CASSPAGGGIGGDNEQFF
TGCGCCAGCAGCCCGGCCGGTGGAGGAATCGGGGGAGACAATGAGCAGTTCTTC
>TRBJ2-3|TRBD2|few|TRBV10-3
CAISESTGTSGGPATQYF
TGTGCCATCAGTGAGTCGACGGGGACTAGCGGGGGGCCGGCGACGCAGTATTTT